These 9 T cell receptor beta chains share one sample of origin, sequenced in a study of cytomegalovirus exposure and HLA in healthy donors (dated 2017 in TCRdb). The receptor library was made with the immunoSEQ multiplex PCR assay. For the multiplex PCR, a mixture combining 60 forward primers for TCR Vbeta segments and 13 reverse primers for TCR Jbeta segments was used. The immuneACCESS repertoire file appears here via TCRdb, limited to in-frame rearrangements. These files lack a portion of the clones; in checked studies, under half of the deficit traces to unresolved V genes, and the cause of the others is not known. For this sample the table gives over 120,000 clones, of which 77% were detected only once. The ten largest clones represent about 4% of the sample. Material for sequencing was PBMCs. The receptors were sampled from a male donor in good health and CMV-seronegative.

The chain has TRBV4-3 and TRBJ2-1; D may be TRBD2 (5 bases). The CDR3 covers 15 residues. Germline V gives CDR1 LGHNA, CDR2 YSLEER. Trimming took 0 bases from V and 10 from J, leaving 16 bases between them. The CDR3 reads CASSQDYRGSVEQFF. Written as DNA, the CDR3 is TGCGCCAGCAGCCAAGATTATCGAGGGTCCGTAGAGCAGTTCTTC.

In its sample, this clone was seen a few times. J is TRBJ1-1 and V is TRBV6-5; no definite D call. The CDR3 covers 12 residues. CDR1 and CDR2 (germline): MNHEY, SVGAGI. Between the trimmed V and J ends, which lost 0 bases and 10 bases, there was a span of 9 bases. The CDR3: CASSYSSVPAFF. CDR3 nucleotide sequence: TGTGCCAGCAGTTACTCGTCAGTCCCAGCTTTCTTT.

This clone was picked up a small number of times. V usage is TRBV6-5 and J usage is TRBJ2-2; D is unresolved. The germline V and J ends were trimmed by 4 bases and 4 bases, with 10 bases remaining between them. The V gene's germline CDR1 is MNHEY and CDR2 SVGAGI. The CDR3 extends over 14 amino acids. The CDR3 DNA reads TGTGCCAGCAGTTGGAGCTACCCCACCGGGGAGCTGTTTTTT. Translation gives CASSWSYPTGELFF.

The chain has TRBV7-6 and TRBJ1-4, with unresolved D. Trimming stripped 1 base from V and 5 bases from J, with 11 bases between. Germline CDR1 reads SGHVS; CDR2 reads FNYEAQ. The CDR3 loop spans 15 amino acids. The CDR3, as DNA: TGTGCCAGCAGCTTAGTTATTAGTCGGAATGAAAAACTGTTTTTT. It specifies CASSLVISRNEKLFF.

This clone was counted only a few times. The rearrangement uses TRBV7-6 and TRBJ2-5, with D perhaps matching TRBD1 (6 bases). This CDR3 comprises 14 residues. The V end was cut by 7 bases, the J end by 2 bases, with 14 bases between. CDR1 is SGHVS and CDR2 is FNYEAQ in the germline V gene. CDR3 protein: CASKGRGGQETQYF. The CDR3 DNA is TGTGCCAGCAAGGGCAGAGGGGGACAAGAGACCCAGTACTTC.

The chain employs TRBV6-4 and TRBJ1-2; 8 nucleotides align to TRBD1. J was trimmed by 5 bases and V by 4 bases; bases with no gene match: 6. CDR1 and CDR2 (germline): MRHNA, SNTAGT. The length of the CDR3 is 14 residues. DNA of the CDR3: TGTGCCAGCAGTGCCTCAGGGGGCGGATATGGCTACACCTTC. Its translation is CASSASGGGYGYTF.

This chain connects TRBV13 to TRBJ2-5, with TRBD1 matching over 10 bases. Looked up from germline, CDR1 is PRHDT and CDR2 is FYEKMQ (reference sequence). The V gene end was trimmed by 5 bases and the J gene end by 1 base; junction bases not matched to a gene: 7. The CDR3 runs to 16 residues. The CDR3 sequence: CASSQGDRGGQETQYF. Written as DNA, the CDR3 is TGTGCCAGCAGCCAAGGGGACAGGGGCGGCCAAGAGACCCAGTACTTC.

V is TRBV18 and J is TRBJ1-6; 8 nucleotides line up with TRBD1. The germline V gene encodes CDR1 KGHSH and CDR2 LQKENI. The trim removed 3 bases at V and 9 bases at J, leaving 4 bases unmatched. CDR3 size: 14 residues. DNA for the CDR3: TGTGCCAGCTCACCGGACAGGGAGGGTTCACCCCTCCACTTT. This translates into CASSPDREGSPLHF.

Here the CDR3 reads CASSVSGEPWETQYF. The CDR3 region has the DNA TGTGCCAGCAGTGTATCAGGGGAGCCCTGGGAGACCCAGTACTTC. The J gene is TRBJ2-5, the V gene TRBV6-4; weak D call: TRBD1 (6 bases). Trimming left V 4 bases short and J 5 bases short, with 17 bases between. The CDR3 spans 15 residues. Looked up from germline, CDR1 is MRHNA and CDR2 is SNTAGT.